Listed here is a single T cell receptor beta chain. What it binds is unknown. The RNA, about 0.45 to 1 ug, was put through reverse transcription using random hexamers. TCRdb processed the immunoSEQ multiplex PCR reads anew with MiXCR; each CDR3 protein has one entry. This table has over 95,000 distinct CDR3 sequences, about nine tenths appearing once. The authors sequenced TCR beta from blood CD8+ and CD4+ T cells. Controls comprised healthy donors matched for age and sex. The TEMRA cells underwent FACS enrichment, while the CD8+ and CD4+ T cells underwent negative isolation. This specimen comes from a study of CD8 T cells in Susac syndrome. General study findings and limits: The study's TCR sequencing and HLA analysis covered a relatively small number of individuals, and the study acknowledged this.

This CDR3 region has 15 residues. V was pared by 0 bases and J by 1 base, with 8 bases between. Germline V CDR1 and CDR2: SGHRS, YFSETQ. The source material was CD4+ T cells from PBMCs. The gene calls are TRBV5-1 and TRBJ2-1; D not certain. This TCR derives from a human donor in good health. In DNA, the CDR3 is TGCGCCAGCAGCTTGGACATGCCGTCCTACAATGAGCAGTTCTTC. Translated: CASSLDMPSYNEQFF.